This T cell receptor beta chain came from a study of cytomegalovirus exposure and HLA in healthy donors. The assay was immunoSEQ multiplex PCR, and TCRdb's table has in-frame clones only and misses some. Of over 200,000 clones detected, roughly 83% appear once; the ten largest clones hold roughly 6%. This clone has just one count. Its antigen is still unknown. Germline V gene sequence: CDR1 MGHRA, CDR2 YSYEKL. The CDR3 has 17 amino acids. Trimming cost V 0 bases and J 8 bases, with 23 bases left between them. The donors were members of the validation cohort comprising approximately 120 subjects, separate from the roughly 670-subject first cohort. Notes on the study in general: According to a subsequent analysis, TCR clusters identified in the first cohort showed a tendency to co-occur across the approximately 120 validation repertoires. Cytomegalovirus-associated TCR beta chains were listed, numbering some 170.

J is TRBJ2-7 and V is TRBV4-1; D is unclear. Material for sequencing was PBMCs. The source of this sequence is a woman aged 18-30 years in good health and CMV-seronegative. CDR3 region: CASSQDKITLLLTKQYF. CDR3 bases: TGCGCCAGCAGCCAAGATAAGATAACACTCCTCCTAACGAAGCAGTACTTC.